This TCR beta chain came from a study of cytomegalovirus exposure and HLA in healthy donors. The CDR3 extends over 17 amino acids. Per germline, CDR1 SGHDT and CDR2 YYEEEE. V was shortened by 0 bases and J by 0 bases, with 10 bases between the two germline ends. Amplification used 60 Vbeta primers and 13 Jbeta primers. Sequencing used immunoSEQ multiplex PCR; TCRdb keeps in-frame clones, though not all of them. The table includes 200,000 or so clones, approximately 78% detected once. The sample taken for sequencing was PBMCs. The receptor was isolated from a woman between 40 and 55 years old in good health and CMV-seronegative. The chain is built from TRBV5-6 and TRBJ2-6, with D possibly being TRBD2 (5 bases). Here the CDR3 reads CASSLDGIHSGANVLTF. The CDR3 DNA follows: TGTGCCAGCAGCTTGGACGGGATTCACTCTGGGGCCAACGTCCTGACTTTC.